This record concerns one TCR beta chain sequence. In the authors' methods: Scientists estimated how many nucleated cells there were by amplifying reference gene primers. Sequenced by immunoSEQ multiplex PCR; TCRdb stores in-frame clones only, minus some. Clonal size and the V and J genes are those of that table, whereas D and trimming came from the DNA. Of some 37,000 clones listed, roughly nine tenths are singletons. V gave up 5 bases and J gave up 1 base; unmatched junction bases: 17. The CDR3 spans 17 residues. The germline CDR1 and CDR2 sequences are SQVTM and ANQGSEA. The source of the sample is a study of blood T cell repertoires in COVID-19.

The sequenced material came from peripheral blood. The chain has TRBV29-1 and TRBJ2-7; the match to TRBD1 covers 7 bases. The source is a man between 65 and 85 years old with acute or convalescent COVID-19. The CDR3 DNA follows: TGCAGCGTTTTGACAATGAGGAGACAGGGTTCTTCCTACGAGCAGTACTTC. This gives the protein CSVLTMRRQGSSYEQYF.